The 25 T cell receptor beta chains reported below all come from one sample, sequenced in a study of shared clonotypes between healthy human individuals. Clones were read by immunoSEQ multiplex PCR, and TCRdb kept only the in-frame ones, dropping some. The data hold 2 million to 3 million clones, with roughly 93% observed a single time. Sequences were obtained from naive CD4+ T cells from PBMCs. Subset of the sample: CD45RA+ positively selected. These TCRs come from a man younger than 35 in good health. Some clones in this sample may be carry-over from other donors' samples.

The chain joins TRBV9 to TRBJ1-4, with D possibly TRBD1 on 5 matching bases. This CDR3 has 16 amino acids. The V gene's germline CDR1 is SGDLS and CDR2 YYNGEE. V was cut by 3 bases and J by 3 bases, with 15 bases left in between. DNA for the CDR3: TGTGCCAGCAGCGGGAAAACGGGGGGAGCTAATGAAAAACTGTTTTTT. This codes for CASSGKTGGANEKLFF.

CDR3 DNA: TGTGCCATCAGCGCCTTGGGTATGGAGCTAAATCAGCCCCAGCATTTT. Translated, it gives CAISALGMELNQPQHF. The chain has TRBV10-3 and TRBJ1-5, with unresolved D. The CDR3 runs to 16 residues. The germline V gene encodes CDR1 ENHRY and CDR2 SYGVKD. Deletions cut 6 bases from V and 4 bases from J, with 19 bases between.

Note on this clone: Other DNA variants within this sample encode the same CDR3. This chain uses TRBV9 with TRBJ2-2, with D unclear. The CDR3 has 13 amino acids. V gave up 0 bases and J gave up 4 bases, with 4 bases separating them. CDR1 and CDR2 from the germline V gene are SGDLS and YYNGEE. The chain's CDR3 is CASSVDITGELFF. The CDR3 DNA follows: TGTGCCAGCAGCGTAGACATCACCGGGGAGCTGTTTTTT.

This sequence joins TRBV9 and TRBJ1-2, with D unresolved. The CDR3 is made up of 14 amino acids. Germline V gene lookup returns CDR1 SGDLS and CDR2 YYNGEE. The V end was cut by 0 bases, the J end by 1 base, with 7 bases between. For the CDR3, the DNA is TGTGCCAGCAGCGTAGGGCCCGTTAACTATGGCTACACCTTC. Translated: CASSVGPVNYGYTF.

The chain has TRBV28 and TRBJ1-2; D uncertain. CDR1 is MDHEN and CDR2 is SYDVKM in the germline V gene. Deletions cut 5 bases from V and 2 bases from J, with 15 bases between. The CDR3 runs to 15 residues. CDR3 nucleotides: TGTGCCAGCAGTCCCCCCCATGGCAGCAACTATGGCTACACCTTC. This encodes CASSPPHGSNYGYTF.

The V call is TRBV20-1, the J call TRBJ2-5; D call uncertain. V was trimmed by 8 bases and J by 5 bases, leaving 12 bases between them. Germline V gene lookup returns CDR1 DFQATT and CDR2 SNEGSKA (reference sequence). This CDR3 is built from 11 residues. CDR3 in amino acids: CSPQELETQYF. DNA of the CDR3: TGCAGTCCTCAGGAGTTGGAGACCCAGTACTTC.

CDR3 nucleotide sequence: TGTGCCAGCAGGTTAGCGGGAGTCACAGATACGCAGTATTTT. The encoded protein is CASRLAGVTDTQYF. The rearrangement links TRBV7-3 to TRBJ2-3, with 9 bases fitting TRBD2. J was trimmed by 2 bases and V by 6 bases; bases with no gene match: 3. Germline values: CDR1 SGHTA, CDR2 FQGTGA. CDR3 length: 14 amino acids.

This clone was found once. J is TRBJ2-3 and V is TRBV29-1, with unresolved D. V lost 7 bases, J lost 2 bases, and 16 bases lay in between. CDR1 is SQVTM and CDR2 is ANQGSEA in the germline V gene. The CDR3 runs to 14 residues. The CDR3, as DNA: TGCAGCGCCTCTGAGTCAGGAAACACAGATACGCAGTATTTT. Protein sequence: CSASESGNTDTQYF.

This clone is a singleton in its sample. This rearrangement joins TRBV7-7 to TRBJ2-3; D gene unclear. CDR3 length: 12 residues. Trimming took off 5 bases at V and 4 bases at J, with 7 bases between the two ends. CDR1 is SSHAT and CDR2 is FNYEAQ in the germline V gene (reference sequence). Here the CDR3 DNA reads TGTGCCAGCAGCCCGATGGCAGATACGCAGTATTTT. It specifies CASSPMADTQYF.

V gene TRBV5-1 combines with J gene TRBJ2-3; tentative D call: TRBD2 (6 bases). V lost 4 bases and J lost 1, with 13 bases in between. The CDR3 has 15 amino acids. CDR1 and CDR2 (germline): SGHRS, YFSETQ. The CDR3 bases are TGCGCCAGCAGCCCCATTAGCGGAGGCACAGATACGCAGTATTTT. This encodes CASSPISGGTDTQYF.

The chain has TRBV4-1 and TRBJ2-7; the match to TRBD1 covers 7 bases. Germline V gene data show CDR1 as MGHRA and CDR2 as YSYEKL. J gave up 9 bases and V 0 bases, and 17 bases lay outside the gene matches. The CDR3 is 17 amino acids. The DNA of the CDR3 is TGCGCCAGCAGCCAAGAGATCCCCGGGACAGCCACCGGCGGGCAGTACTTC. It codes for CASSQEIPGTATGGQYF.

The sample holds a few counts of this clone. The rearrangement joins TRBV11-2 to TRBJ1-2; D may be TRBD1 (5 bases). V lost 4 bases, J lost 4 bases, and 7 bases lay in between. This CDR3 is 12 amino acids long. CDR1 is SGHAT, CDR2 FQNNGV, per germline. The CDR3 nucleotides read TGTGCCAGCAGCTGGGACGGCTATGGCTACACCTTC. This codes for CASSWDGYGYTF.

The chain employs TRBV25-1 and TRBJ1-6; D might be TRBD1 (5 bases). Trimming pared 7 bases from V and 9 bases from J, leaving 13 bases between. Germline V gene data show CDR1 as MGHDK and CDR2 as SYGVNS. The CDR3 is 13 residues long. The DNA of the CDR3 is TGTGCCAGCAAAGATCCAGGGCGTTCACCCCTCCACTTT. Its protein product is CASKDPGRSPLHF.

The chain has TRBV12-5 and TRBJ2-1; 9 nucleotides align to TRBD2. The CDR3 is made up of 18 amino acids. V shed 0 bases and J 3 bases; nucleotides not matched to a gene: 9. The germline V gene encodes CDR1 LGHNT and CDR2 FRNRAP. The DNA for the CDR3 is TGTGCTAGTGGTTTGGTTTTCGGGACTAGCAGGGTCTACAATGAGCAGTTCTTC. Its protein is CASGLVFGTSRVYNEQFF.

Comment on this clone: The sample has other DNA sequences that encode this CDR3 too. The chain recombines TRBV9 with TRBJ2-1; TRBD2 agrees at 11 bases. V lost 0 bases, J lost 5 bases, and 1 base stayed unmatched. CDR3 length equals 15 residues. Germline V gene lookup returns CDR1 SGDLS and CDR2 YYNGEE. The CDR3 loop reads CASSVEGLADNEQFF. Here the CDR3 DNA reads TGTGCCAGCAGCGTAGAGGGACTAGCGGACAATGAGCAGTTCTTC. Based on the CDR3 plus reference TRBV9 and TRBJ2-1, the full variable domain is DSGVTQTPKHLITATGQRVTLRCSPRSGDLSVYWYQQSLDQGLQFLIQYYNGEERAKGNILERFSAQQFPDLHSELNLSSLELGDSALYFCASSVEGLADNEQFFGPGTRLTVL.

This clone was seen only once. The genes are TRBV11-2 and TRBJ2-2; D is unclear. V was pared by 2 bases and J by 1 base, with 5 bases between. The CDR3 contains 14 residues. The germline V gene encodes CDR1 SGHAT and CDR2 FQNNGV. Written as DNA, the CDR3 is TGTGCCAGCAGCTTACTAGGGAACACCGGGGAGCTGTTTTTT. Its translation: CASSLLGNTGELFF.

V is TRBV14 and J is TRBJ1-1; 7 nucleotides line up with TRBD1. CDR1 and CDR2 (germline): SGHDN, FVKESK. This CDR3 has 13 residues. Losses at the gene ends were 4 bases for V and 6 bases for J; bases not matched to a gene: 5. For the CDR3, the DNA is TGTGCCAGCAGCCCCGACAGGGATCCTGAAGCTTTCTTT. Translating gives CASSPDRDPEAFF.

The CDR3 sequence is CASSFNRQPQHF. The CDR3 bases are TGTGCCAGCAGCTTCAATAGACAGCCCCAGCATTTT. The chain uses TRBV7-9 and TRBJ1-5; D is unresolved. V was shortened by 3 bases and J by 7 bases, with 7 bases between the two germline ends. The CDR3 totals 12 residues. In germline, CDR1 is SEHNR, CDR2 FQNEAQ (reference sequence).

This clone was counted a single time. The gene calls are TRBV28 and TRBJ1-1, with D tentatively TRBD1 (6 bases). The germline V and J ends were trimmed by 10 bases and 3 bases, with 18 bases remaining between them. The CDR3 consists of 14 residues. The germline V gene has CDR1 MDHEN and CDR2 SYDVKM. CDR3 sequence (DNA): TGTGCCACCTTAGTTAGGGGGGCTCACACTGAAGCTTTCTTT. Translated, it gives CATLVRGAHTEAFF.

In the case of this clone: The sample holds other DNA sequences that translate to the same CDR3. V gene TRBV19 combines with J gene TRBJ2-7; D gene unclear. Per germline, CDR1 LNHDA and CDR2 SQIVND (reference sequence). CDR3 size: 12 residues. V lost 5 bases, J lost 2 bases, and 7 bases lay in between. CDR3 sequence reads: CASSARTYEQYF. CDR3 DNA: TGTGCCAGTAGTGCCAGAACCTACGAGCAGTACTTC.

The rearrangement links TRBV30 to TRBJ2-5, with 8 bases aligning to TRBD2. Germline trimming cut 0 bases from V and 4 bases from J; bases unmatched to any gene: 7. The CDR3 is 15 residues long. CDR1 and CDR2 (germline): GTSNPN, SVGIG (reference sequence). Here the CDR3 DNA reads TGTGCCTGGAGTGTACAGCGGGAGTATCTAGAGACCCAGTACTTC. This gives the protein CAWSVQREYLETQYF. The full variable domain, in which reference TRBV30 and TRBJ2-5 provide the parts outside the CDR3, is SQTIHQWPATLVQPVGSPLSLECTVEGTSNPNLYWYRQAAGRGLQLLFYSVGIGQISSEVPQNLSASRPQDRQFILSSKKLLLSDSGFYLCAWSVQREYLETQYFGPGTRLLVL.

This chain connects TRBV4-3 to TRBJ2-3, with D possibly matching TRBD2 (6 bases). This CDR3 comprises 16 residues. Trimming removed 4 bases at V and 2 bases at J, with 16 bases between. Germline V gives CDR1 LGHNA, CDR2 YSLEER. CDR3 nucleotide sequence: TGCGCCAGCAGCCTAGGACGGACTACCTACACAGATACGCAGTATTTT. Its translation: CASSLGRTTYTDTQYF.

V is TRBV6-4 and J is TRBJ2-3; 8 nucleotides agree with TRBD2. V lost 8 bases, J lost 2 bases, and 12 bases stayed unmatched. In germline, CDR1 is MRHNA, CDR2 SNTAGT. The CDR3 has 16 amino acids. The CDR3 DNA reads TGTGCCAGCTCACGATCCCCGGGAGGGACCACAGATACGCAGTATTTT. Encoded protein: CASSRSPGGTTDTQYF.

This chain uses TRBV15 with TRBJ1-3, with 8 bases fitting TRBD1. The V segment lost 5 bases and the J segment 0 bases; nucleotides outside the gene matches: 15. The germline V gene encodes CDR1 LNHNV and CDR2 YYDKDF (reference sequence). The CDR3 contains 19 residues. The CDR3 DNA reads TGTGCCACCAGCGGTCGGACAGGGCCCTCCGGGGTCTCTGGAAACACCATATATTTT. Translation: CATSGRTGPSGVSGNTIYF.

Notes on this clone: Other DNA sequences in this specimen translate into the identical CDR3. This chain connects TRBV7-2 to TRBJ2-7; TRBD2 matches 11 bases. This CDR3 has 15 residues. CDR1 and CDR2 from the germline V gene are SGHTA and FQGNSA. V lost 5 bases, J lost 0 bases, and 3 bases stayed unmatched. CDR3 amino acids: CASSIGTSGSYEQYF. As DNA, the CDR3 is TGTGCCAGCAGCATCGGGACTAGCGGCTCCTACGAGCAGTACTTC.